The entry below describes one T cell receptor beta chain. Germline V gene data show CDR1 as LNHDA and CDR2 as SQIVND (reference sequence). The CDR3 length is 13 residues. The junction had 1 base not matched to a gene; V was cut back by 3 bases and J by 5 bases. This sample stems from a study of OX40 agonist ivuxolimab in advanced cancers. TCRdb's table, derived via immunoSEQ multiplex PCR, lists solely in-frame clones and lacks some. The sample carries some 14,000 clones, around 93% recorded once. Source: CD4+ or CD8+ T cells sorted from blood, taken in a trial of the OX40 agonist ivuxolimab. The sequence was obtained from an adult with an advanced solid tumor such as melanoma, head and neck, liver or kidney cancer. This chain uses TRBV19 with TRBJ2-7; 10 nucleotides line up with TRBD1. CDR3 protein: CASSMTGGDEQYF. The CDR3 DNA follows: TGTGCCAGTAGTATGACAGGGGGCGACGAGCAGTACTTC.